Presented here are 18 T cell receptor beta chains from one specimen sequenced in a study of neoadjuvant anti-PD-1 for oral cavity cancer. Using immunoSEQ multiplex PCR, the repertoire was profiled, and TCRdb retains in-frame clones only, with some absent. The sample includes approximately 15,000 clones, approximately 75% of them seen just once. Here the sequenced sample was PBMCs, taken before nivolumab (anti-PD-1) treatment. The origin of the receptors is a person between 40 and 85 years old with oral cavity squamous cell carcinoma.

In nucleotides, the CDR3 is TGTGCCAGTAGTAGGACAGGGGCCAACGGAAACACCATATATTTT. This sequence encodes CASSRTGANGNTIYF. V usage is TRBV19 and J usage is TRBJ1-3; 9 bases map to TRBD1. This CDR3 has 15 amino acids. Germline CDR1 reads LNHDA; CDR2 reads SQIVND (reference sequence). The V gene end was trimmed by 4 bases and the J gene end by 4 bases; junction bases not matched to a gene: 5.

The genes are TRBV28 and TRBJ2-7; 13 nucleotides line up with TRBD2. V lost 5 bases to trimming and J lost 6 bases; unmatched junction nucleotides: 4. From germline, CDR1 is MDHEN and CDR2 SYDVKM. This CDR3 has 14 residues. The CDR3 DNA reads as TGTGCCAGCAGTCCCGGACTAGCGGGAGTCGAGCAGTACTTC. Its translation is CASSPGLAGVEQYF. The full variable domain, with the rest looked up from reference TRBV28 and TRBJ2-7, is DVKVTQSSRYLVKRTGEKVFLECVQDMDHENMFWYRQDPGLGLRLIYFSYDVKMKEKGDIPEGYSVSREKKERFSLILESASTNQTSMYLCASSPGLAGVEQYFGPGTRLTVT.

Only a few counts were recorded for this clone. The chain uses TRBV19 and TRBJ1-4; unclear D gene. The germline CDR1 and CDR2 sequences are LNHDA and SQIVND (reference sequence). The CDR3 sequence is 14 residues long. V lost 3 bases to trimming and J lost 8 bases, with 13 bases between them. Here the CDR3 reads CASSIWEQREKLFF. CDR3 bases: TGTGCCAGTAGTATCTGGGAACAACGGGAAAAACTGTTTTTT.

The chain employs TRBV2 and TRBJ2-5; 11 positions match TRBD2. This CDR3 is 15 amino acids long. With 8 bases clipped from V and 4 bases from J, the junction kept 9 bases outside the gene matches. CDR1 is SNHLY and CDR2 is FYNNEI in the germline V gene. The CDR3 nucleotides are TGTGCCAGCGGTGGGGCTAGCGGGAGGACAGAGACCCAGTACTTC. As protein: CASGGASGRTETQYF.

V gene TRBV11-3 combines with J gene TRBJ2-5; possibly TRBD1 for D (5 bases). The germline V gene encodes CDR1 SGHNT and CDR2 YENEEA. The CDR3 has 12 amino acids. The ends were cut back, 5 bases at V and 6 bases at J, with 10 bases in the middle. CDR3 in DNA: TGTGCCAGCAGCCTCGACAGTCAGACCCAGTACTTC. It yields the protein CASSLDSQTQYF.

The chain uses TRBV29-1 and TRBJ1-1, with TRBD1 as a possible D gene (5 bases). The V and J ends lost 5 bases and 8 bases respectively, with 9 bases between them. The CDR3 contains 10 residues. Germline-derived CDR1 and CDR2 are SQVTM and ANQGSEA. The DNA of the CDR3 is TGCAGCGTTCACGACAGAGAAGCTTTCTTT. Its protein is CSVHDREAFF. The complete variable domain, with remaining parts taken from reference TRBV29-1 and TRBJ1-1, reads SAVISQKPSRDICQRGTSLTIQCQVDSQVTMMFWYRQQPGQSLTLIATANQGSEATYESGFVIDKFPISRPNLTFSTLTVSNMSPEDSSIYLCSVHDREAFFGQGTRLTVV.

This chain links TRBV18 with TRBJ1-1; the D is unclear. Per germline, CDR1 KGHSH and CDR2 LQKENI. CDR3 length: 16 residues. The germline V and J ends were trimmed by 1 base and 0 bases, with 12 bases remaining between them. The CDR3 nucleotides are TGTGCCAGCTCACCACGGGTAGGACGACTGAACACTGAAGCTTTCTTT. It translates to CASSPRVGRLNTEAFF. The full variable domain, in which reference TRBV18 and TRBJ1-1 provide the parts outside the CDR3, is NAGVMQNPRHLVRRRGQEARLRCSPMKGHSHVYWYRQLPEEGLKFMVYLQKENIIDESGMPKERFSAEFPKEGPSILRIQQVVRGDSAAYFCASSPRVGRLNTEAFFGQGTRLTVV.

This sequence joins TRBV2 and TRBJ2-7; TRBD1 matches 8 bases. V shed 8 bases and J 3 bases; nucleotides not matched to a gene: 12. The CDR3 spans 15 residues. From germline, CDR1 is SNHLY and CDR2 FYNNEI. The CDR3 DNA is TGTGCCAGCCGTAAAATCGGACAGGGAGTCTACGAGCAGTACTTC. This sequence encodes CASRKIGQGVYEQYF.

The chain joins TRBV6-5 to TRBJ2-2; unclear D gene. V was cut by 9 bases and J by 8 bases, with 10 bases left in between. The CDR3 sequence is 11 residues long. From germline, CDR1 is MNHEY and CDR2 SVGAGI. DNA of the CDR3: TGTGCCAGTTACGCCGTTGGGGAGCTGTTTTTT. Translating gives CASYAVGELFF.

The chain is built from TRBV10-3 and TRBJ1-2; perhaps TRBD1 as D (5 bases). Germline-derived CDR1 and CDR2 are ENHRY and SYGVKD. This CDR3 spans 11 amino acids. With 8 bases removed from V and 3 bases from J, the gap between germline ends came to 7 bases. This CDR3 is CAIEGDYGYTF. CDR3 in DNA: TGTGCCATCGAAGGGGACTATGGCTACACCTTC.

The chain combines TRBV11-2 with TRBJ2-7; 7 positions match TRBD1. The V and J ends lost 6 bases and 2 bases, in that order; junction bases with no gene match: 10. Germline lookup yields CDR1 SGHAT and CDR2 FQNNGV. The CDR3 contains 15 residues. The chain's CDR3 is CASSTSRTGPYEQYF. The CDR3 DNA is TGTGCCAGCAGTACCTCGCGGACAGGACCCTACGAGCAGTACTTC.

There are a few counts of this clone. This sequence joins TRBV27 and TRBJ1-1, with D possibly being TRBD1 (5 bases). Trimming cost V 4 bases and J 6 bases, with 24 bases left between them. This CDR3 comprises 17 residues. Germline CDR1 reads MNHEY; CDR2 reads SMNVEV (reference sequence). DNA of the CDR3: TGTGCCAGCAGTTCATACCTCAGGGAAGGGCGGGACGCTGAAGCTTTCTTT. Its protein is CASSSYLREGRDAEAFF.

The CDR3 region is CASRGQGNHEQFF. CDR3 nucleotides: TGTGCCAGCAGGGGACAGGGTAACCATGAGCAGTTCTTC. This rearrangement joins TRBV28 to TRBJ2-1; TRBD1 matches 9 bases. The V gene's germline CDR1 is MDHEN and CDR2 SYDVKM. The V segment lost 6 bases and the J segment 8 bases; nucleotides outside the gene matches: 5. This CDR3 contains 13 residues.

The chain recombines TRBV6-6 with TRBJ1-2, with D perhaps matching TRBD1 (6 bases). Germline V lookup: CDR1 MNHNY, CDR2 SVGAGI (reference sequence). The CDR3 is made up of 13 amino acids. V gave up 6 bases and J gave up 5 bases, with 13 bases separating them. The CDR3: CASRLDSLYGYTF. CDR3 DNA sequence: TGTGCCAGCAGGTTGGACAGCCTTTATGGCTACACCTTC.

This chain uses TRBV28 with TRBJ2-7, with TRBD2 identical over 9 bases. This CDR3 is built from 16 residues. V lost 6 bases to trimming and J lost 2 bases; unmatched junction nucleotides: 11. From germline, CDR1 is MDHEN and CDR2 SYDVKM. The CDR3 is CASSSAASGDTYEQYF. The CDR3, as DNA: TGTGCCAGCAGCTCCGCCGCTAGCGGGGATACCTACGAGCAGTACTTC.

The CDR3 here is CASSFSQRDLSSAYNEQFF. CDR3 in DNA: TGTGCCAGCAGCTTCTCCCAGCGGGATCTCTCATCGGCCTACAATGAGCAGTTCTTC. The chain recombines TRBV5-5 with TRBJ2-1; TRBD2 matches 7 bases. V lost 2 bases, J lost 2 bases, and 16 bases stayed unmatched. The CDR3 length is 19 residues. CDR1 is SGHKS, CDR2 YYEKEE, per germline (reference sequence).

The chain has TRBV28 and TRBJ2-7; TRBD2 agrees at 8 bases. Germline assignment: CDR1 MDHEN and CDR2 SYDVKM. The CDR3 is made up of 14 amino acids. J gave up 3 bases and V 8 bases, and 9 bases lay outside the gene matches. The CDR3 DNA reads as TGTGCCAGCTCAACGGGGGGGGCTGGCTACGAGCAGTACTTC. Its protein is CASSTGGAGYEQYF.

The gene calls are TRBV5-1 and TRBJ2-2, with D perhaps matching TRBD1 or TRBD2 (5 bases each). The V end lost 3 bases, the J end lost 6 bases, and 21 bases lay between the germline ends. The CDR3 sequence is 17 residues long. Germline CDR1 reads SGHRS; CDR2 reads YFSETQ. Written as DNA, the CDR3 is TGCGCCAGCAGCTCAGGGACCGACTCACTAGGGGCCGGGGAGCTGTTTTTT. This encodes CASSSGTDSLGAGELFF.